This T cell receptor (beta chain) was profiled in a study of post-analysis software for immune sequencing data. Study context: The disease courses spanned relapsing-remitting, secondary progressive and progressive-relapsing forms of multiple sclerosis. Study-wide findings and caveats: The five TRBV segments detected at higher frequency in patients than in controls included TRBV5-6, TRBV5-1 and TRBV20-1. Those with multiple sclerosis, the patient group, showed significantly lower normalized Chao1 diversity than controls.

Unique-molecular-identifier-tagged TCR beta cDNA libraries were used. TCRdb processed the PCR reads anew with MiXCR; each CDR3 protein has one entry. This sample has 800,000 to 950,000 distinct CDR3 sequences, with about 50% found just once. Germline assignment: CDR1 LGHDT and CDR2 YNNKEL (reference sequence). The J segment lost 8 bases and the V segment lost 0 bases, leaving 7 bases of the junction unmatched. This CDR3 is 15 amino acids long. Note on this clonotype: Antigen: not known.

This TCR was recovered from a girl between 10 and 17 years old with multiple sclerosis. What was sequenced was blood. This chain uses TRBV3-1 with TRBJ2-3; 8 bases map to TRBD2. This CDR3 is CASSQEGLANPTQYF. Here the CDR3 DNA reads TGTGCCAGCAGCCAAGAAGGACTAGCTAATCCTACGCAGTATTTT.